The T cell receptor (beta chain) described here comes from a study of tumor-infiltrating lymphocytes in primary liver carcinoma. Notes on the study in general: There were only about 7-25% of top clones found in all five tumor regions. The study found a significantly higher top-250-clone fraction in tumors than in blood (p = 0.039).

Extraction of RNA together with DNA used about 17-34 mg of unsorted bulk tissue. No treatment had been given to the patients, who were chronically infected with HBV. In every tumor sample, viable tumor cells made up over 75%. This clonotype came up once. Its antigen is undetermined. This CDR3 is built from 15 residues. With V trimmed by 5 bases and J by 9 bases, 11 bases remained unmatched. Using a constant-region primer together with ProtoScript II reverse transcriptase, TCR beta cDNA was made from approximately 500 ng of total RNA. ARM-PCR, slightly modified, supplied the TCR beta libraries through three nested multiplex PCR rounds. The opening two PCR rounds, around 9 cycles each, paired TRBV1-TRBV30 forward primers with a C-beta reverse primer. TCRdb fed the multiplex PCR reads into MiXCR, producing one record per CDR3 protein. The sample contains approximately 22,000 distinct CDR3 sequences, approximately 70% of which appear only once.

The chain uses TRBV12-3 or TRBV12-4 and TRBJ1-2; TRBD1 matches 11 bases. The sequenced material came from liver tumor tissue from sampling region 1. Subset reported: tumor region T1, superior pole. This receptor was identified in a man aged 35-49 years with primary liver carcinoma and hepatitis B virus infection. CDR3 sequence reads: CASSLGQGANNRYTF. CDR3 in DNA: TGTGCCAGCAGTCTCGGACAGGGGGCAAACAATCGCTACACCTTC.